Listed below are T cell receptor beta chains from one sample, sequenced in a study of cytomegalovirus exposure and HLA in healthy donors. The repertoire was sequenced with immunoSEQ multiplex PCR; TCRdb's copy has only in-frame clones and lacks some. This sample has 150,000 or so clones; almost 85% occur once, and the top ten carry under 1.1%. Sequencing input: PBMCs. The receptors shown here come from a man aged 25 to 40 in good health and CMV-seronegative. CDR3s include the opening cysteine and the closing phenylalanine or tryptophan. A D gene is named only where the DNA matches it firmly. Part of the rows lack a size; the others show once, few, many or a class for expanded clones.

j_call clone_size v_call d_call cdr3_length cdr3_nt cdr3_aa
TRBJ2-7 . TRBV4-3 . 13 TGCGCCAGCAGCTCGGGTAGGGAGGACGAGCAGTACTTC CASSSGREDEQYF
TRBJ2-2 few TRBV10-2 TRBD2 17 TGCGCCAGCAGTGCGCAGACTAGCGGGGGGGCCACCGGGGAGCTGTTTTTT CASSAQTSGGATGELFF
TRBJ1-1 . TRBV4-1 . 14 TGCGCCAGCAGCCAAGAGTTTCAGGTTACTGAAGCTTTCTTT CASSQEFQVTEAFF
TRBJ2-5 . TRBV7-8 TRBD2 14 TGTGCCAGCAGCAGACTAGCGGGAGAAGAGACCCAGTACTTC CASSRLAGEETQYF
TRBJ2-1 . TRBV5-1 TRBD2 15 TGCGCCAGCAGCTTGGGGGCCTTAGCGGGCAATGAGCAGTTCTTC CASSLGALAGNEQFF
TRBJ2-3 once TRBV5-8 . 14 TGTGCCAGCAGCTTGGAGAGAAGCACAGATACGCAGTATTTT CASSLERSTDTQYF
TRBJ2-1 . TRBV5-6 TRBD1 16 TGTGCCAGCAGCTTCTACCGGGACAGCCTAAGGGGTGAGCAGTTCTTC CASSFYRDSLRGEQFF
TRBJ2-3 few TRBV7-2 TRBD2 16 TGTGCCAGCAGCTTAAGGGCTAGCGGGAGCACAGATACGCAGTATTTT CASSLRASGSTDTQYF
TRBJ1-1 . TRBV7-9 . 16 TGTGCCAGCGGTCTGCAGTCAGGGAGGGAAAACACTGAAGCTTTCTTT CASGLQSGRENTEAFF
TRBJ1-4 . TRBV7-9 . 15 TGTGCCAGCAGTCAGGGAAGAGGAGCATGGGAAAAACTGTTTTTT CASSQGRGAWEKLFF
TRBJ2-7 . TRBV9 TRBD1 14 TGTGCCAGTGGGAAGGGACAGGGGAGGAACGAGCAGTACTTC CASGKGQGRNEQYF
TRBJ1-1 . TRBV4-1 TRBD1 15 TGCGCCAGCAGCCAAGGGGGACAGGGTAACACTGAAGCTTTCTTT CASSQGGQGNTEAFF
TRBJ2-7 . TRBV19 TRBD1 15 TGTGCCAGTAGTATAGCGGACAGGGCGATTTACGAGCAGTACTTC CASSIADRAIYEQYF
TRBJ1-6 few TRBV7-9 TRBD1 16 TGTGCCAGCAGCCGTAGAACGACAGGGGCGGGGTCACCCCTCCACTTT CASSRRTTGAGSPLHF
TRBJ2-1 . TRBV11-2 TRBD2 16 TGTGCCAGCAGCTTAGATCTAGCGGGAGTGGCGAATGAGCAGTTCTTC CASSLDLAGVANEQFF
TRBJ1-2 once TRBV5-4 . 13 TGTGCCAGCAGCCCTCCGGACAGCTATGGCTACACCTTC CASSPPDSYGYTF
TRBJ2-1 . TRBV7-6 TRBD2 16 TGTGCCAGCAGCTTAGGGGCGGGAGGTGCCTCGGATGAGCAGTTCTTC CASSLGAGGASDEQFF
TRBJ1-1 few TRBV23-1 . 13 TGCGCCAGCAGTCAACGACAGCCCACTGAAGCTTTCTTT CASSQRQPTEAFF
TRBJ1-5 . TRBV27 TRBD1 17 TGTGCCAGCAGTTCTCCGACAGGGGGGTGCCGAAATCAGCCCCAGCATTTT CASSSPTGGCRNQPQHF
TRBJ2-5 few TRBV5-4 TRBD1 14 TGTGCCAGCAGCTCTGGGACAGTCCAAGAGACCCAGTACTTC CASSSGTVQETQYF
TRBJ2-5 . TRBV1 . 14 TGCACCAGCAGCCGGACAGGGGGCGGAGAGACCCAGTACTTC CTSSRTGGGETQYF
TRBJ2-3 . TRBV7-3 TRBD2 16 TGTGCCAGCAGCTTAAATTTGGCGGGAGACACAGATACGCAGTATTTT CASSLNLAGDTDTQYF
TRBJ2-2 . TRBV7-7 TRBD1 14 TGTGCTAGCAGCCGGGACAGGAACACCGGGGAGCTGTTTTTT CASSRDRNTGELFF
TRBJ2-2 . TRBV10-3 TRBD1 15 TGTGCCATCAGTGATGCAGGGGGTAACACCGGGGAGCTGTTTTTT CAISDAGGNTGELFF
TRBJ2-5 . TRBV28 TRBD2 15 TGTGCCAGCAGTTTACCGGGGGGGCGATCAGAGACCCAGTACTTC CASSLPGGRSETQYF
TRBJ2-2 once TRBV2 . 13 TGTGCCAGCAGTGGGCGAGGCACCGGGGAGCTGTTTTTT CASSGRGTGELFF
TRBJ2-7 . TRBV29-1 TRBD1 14 TGCAGCGTAGCCCCCGGGACAGGGCTCTACGAGCAGTACTTC CSVAPGTGLYEQYF
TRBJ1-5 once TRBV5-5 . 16 TGTGCCAGCAGCTTGGGGGCGACGGGGGGCAATCAGCCCCAGCATTTT CASSLGATGGNQPQHF
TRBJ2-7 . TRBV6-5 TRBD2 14 TGTGCCAGCAGGATGACTAGCGGGAGTTACGAGCAGTACTTC CASRMTSGSYEQYF
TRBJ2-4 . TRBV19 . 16 TGTGCCAGTAGTATAGTGGCAGGGTCAGGGCAGAACATTCAGTACTTC CASSIVAGSGQNIQYF
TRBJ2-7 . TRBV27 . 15 TGTGCCAGCAGTTTCTCGGCAGGGGTTCACTACGAGCAGTACTTC CASSFSAGVHYEQYF
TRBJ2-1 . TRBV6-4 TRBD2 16 TGTGCCAGCAGGGCAGCGGGGGGTACTCTATACAATGAGCAGTTCTTC CASRAAGGTLYNEQFF
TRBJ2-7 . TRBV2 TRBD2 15 TGTGCCAGCAGGTACGGGACTAGCGGGAACTACGAGCAGTACTTC CASRYGTSGNYEQYF
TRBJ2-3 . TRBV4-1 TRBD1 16 TGCGCCAGCAGCCAAGGCTCGGGACAGAGCACAGATACGCAGTATTTT CASSQGSGQSTDTQYF
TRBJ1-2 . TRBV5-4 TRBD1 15 TGTGCCAGCAGCTCCGGGACAGCGACTAACTATGGCTACACCTTC CASSSGTATNYGYTF
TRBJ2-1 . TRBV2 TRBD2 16 TGTGCCAGCACCCTAGGGGGCGGGAGGGCCTTTAATGAGCAGTTCTTC CASTLGGGRAFNEQFF
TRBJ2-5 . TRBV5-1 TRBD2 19 TGCGCCAGCAGCGGCTATCCTCCGACTAGCGGCCCCACGAGGAAGACCCAGTACTTC CASSGYPPTSGPTRKTQYF
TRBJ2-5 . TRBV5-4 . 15 TGTGCCAGCAGCCCTTATAAGGGGGTTGGAGAGACCCAGTACTTC CASSPYKGVGETQYF
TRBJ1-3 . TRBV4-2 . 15 TGTGCCAGCAGCCAAGAGGAGGGGTCTGGAAACACCATATATTTT CASSQEEGSGNTIYF
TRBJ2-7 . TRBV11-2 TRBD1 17 TGTGCCAGCAGCTTAAGCCCCTTCAGGGACAGGATGGGCGAGCAGTACTTC CASSLSPFRDRMGEQYF
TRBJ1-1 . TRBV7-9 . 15 TGTGCCAGCAGCTCACTTAGGGGGATAGGCACTGAAGCTTTCTTT CASSSLRGIGTEAFF
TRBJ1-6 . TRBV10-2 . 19 TGCGCCAGCAGTGAGCACCGGACAGCTTCACGCTCCTATAATTCACCCCTCCACTTT CASSEHRTASRSYNSPLHF
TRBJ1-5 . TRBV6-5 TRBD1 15 TGTGCCAGCAGGTCCGGGACAGTTAGCAATCAGCCCCAGCATTTT CASRSGTVSNQPQHF
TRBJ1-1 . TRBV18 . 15 TGTGCCAGCTCCTCGAACCCAGCTAGGAACACTGAAGCTTTCTTT CASSSNPARNTEAFF
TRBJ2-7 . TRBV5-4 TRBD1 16 TGTGCCAGCAGCAATGGACAGGGGGCGACTGGCTACGAGCAGTACTTC CASSNGQGATGYEQYF
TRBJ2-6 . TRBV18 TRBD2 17 TGTGCCAGCTCACCGCCTAGCGGCCGGAGGGGGGCCAACGTCCTGACTTTC CASSPPSGRRGANVLTF
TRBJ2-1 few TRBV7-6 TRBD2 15 TGTGCCAGCAGCTTAGCGGCGGGGGGTGGGTTCGAGCAGTTCTTC CASSLAAGGGFEQFF
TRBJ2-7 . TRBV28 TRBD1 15 TGTGCCAGCAGTTCCGCCGGGACAGATTTCTACGAGCAGTACTTC CASSSAGTDFYEQYF
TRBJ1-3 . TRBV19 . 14 TGTGCCAGTAGTATATCCAGGGGTATGGACACCATATATTTT CASSISRGMDTIYF
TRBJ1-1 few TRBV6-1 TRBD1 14 TGTGCCAGCAGTGAAACTCAACGACAGGGCCAAGCTTTCTTT CASSETQRQGQAFF
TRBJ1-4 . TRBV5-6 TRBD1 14 TGTGCCAGCAGCCTTACAGGGGTTGGAGAAAAACTGTTTTTT CASSLTGVGEKLFF